The present TCR beta chain was sequenced within a study of cytomegalovirus exposure and HLA in healthy donors. Study at large: In an earlier analysis, 95 million to 140 million unique TCR beta sequences were found from some 200 million T cells.

Regarding the study as a whole: Some V segments could not be told apart, so they were left out, TRBV6-2 and TRBV6-3 among them.

Notes on this clone: Its target is unknown.

Primers for the PCR totalled 60 Vbeta and 13 Jbeta. TCRdb keeps only in-frame clones here, not all; method: immunoSEQ multiplex PCR. The sample lists 110,000 to 150,000 clones, roughly three quarters occurring once. Trimming pared 6 bases from V and 6 bases from J, leaving 21 bases between. The CDR3 contains 16 residues. From germline, CDR1 is MNHEY and CDR2 SMNVEV (reference sequence). This chain links TRBV27 with TRBJ1-5; D possibly corresponds to TRBD1 (5 bases). The sequencing input was PBMCs. The clonotype comes from a man aged 55-75 years in good health and CMV-seronegative. The CDR3 is CASSRIPGEVSQPQHF. The CDR3, as DNA: TGTGCCAGCAGCCGAATACCGGGGGAGGTTAGTCAGCCCCAGCATTTT.